The 10 T cell receptor beta chains listed next were all sequenced from one sample in a study of blood T cell repertoires in COVID-19. Generated by immunoSEQ multiplex PCR, the TCRdb table keeps only in-frame clones and is missing some. The sample records under 350,000 clones, 80% to 90% being singletons. Sequences were obtained from PBMCs or T cells enriched from blood (not recorded which). The receptors derive from a woman in her thirties or forties with acute COVID-19.

Written as DNA, the CDR3 is TGTGCCAGCAGCTTAAGTTACGGGGACAGGGGATCCGGGGCCAACGTCCTGACTTTC. It is translated as CASSLSYGDRGSGANVLTF. This chain connects TRBV7-2 to TRBJ2-6; 10 nucleotides align to TRBD1. Germline CDR1 reads SGHTA; CDR2 reads FQGNSA. There are 19 residues in the CDR3. V lost 2 bases, J lost 4 bases, and 11 bases stayed unmatched.

The DNA for the CDR3 is TGTGCCAGCAGCCAACAGAGCAATCAGCCCCAGCATTTT. This translates into CASSQQSNQPQHF. The rearrangement joins TRBV9 to TRBJ1-5; D call uncertain. Trimming shortened V by 4 bases and J by 1 base, and 6 bases separated the two germline ends. Germline assignment: CDR1 SGDLS and CDR2 YYNGEE. This CDR3 contains 13 residues. The full variable domain, rest sourced from reference TRBV9 and TRBJ1-5, is DSGVTQTPKHLITATGQRVTLRCSPRSGDLSVYWYQQSLDQGLQFLIQYYNGEERAKGNILERFSAQQFPDLHSELNLSSLELGDSALYFCASSQQSNQPQHFGDGTRLSIL.

V is TRBV11-2 and J is TRBJ1-1; D unresolved. The CDR3 contains 13 residues. Germline V lookup: CDR1 SGHAT, CDR2 FQNNGV. V was trimmed by 3 bases and J by 2 bases, leaving 7 bases between them. As DNA, the CDR3 is TGTGCCAGCAGCTTCCAGACTAACACTGAAGCTTTCTTT. It specifies CASSFQTNTEAFF.

The rearrangement joins TRBV19 to TRBJ1-2; maybe TRBD1 (6 bases). CDR3 length equals 13 residues. The germline V gene has CDR1 LNHDA and CDR2 SQIVND (reference sequence). The germline V and J ends were trimmed by 3 bases and 7 bases, with 12 bases remaining between them. The DNA for the CDR3 is TGTGCCAGTAGTATTCAGAGAGGGGGTGGCTACACCTTC. This translates into CASSIQRGGGYTF.

The CDR3: CASSLSRGATGELFF. CDR3 DNA: TGTGCCAGCAGTTTGTCCAGGGGTGCCACCGGGGAGCTGTTTTTT. This sequence joins TRBV27 and TRBJ2-2, with D possibly TRBD1 on 6 matching bases. The germline gives CDR1 MNHEY, CDR2 SMNVEV (reference sequence). V shed 3 bases and J shed 4 bases, with 12 bases lying between them. The CDR3 runs to 15 residues.

This sequence joins TRBV9 and TRBJ1-3, with no clear D. CDR3 length: 18 residues. CDR1 is SGDLS and CDR2 is YYNGEE in the germline V gene. The germline V and J ends were trimmed by 1 base and 0 bases, with 17 bases remaining between them. The CDR3 bases are TGTGCCAGCAGCGTACAGGCGGGAATCGGTATCTCTGGAAACACCATATATTTT. Encoded protein: CASSVQAGIGISGNTIYF.

This chain uses TRBV9 with TRBJ1-4; 7 nucleotides agree with TRBD1. With 3 bases clipped from V and 1 base from J, the junction kept 3 bases outside the gene matches. From germline, CDR1 is SGDLS and CDR2 YYNGEE. The CDR3 covers 15 residues. CDR3 amino acids: CASSENRGTNEKLFF. CDR3 bases: TGTGCCAGCAGCGAAAACAGGGGAACTAATGAAAAACTGTTTTTT.

V is TRBV7-6 and J is TRBJ1-4; tentative D call: TRBD1 (6 bases). This CDR3 spans 18 amino acids. V was pared by 5 bases and J by 4 bases, with 23 bases between. Germline-derived CDR1 and CDR2 are SGHVS and FNYEAQ. The CDR3 loop reads CASSLRQGSRVDNEKLFF. CDR3 nucleotide sequence: TGTGCCAGCAGCCTACGTCAGGGGTCCCGTGTCGATAATGAAAAACTGTTTTTT.

The chain links TRBV18 to TRBJ1-2; D is possibly TRBD1 (6 bases). The CDR3 sequence is 16 residues long. Between the trimmed V and J ends, which lost 2 bases and 1 base, there was a span of 14 bases. CDR1 KGHSH and CDR2 LQKENI come from the germline V gene. CDR3 nucleotide sequence: TGTGCCAGCTCACCAAGGACAGATGGAGTTAACTATGGCTACACCTTC. The encoded protein is CASSPRTDGVNYGYTF.

This sequence joins TRBV7-9 and TRBJ2-3; 13 bases are a match to TRBD2. CDR1 is SEHNR and CDR2 is FQNEAQ in the germline V gene (reference sequence). The CDR3 contains 17 residues. Trimming took 2 bases from V and 0 from J; bases not matched to a gene: 2. CDR3 sequence reads: CASSLTSGRASTDTQYF. In DNA form, the CDR3 reads TGTGCCAGCAGCTTAACTAGCGGGAGGGCCAGCACAGATACGCAGTATTTT.